This note documents a single TCR beta chain sequence. The antigen remains undetermined. A split of CD4+ cells into CD45RA+ naive and CD45RA-negative memory subsets was performed. This entry belongs to a study of shared clonotypes between healthy human individuals. Study results and limitations: In the sorted subsets, rarefaction showed sequencing was incomplete despite large depth. On the whole, naive subsets had larger estimated richness than memory subsets had.

Only in-frame clones appear in the TCRdb table, and some are missing; sequencing was by immunoSEQ multiplex PCR. Counted here are 2,500,000 or so clones, approximately 90% occurring once; the ten biggest clones make up more than 0.12%. Trimming took off 1 base at V and 9 bases at J, with 10 bases between the two ends. From germline, CDR1 is MGHDK and CDR2 SYGVNS. CDR3 size: 13 residues. The specimen sequenced was naive CD4+ T cells sorted from blood. Subset given: CD45RA+ positively selected. The chain uses TRBV25-1 and TRBJ2-4; the D gene is possibly TRBD2 (6 bases). The clonotype was recovered from a man younger than 35 in good health. The CDR3 region has the DNA TGTGCCAGCAGTGAATCGGGGGTGGGCATTCAGTACTTC. Translated: CASSESGVGIQYF.